The T cell receptor beta chain under discussion was sequenced for a study of shared clonotypes between healthy human individuals. The CDR3 is 14 amino acids. After removal of 5 bases from V and 6 bases from J, the junction contained 8 bases not matched to a gene. Germline-derived CDR1 and CDR2 are SEHNR and FQNEAQ (reference sequence). Data came from immunoSEQ multiplex PCR; TCRdb stores just in-frame clones and leaves some out. The sample lists about 1 million clones, roughly 80% seen once, with roughly 1.4% in the top ten. A few counts support this clone. The rearrangement uses TRBV7-9 and TRBJ2-7; 9 bases align to TRBD1. This TCR came from a man younger than 35 in good health. Sequencing used memory CD4+ T cells sorted from blood. Subset: CD45RA-negative fraction. CDR3 in DNA: TGTGCCAGCAGCAACCGGGACAGGGCAAGCGAGCAGTACTTC. This codes for CASSNRDRASEQYF.